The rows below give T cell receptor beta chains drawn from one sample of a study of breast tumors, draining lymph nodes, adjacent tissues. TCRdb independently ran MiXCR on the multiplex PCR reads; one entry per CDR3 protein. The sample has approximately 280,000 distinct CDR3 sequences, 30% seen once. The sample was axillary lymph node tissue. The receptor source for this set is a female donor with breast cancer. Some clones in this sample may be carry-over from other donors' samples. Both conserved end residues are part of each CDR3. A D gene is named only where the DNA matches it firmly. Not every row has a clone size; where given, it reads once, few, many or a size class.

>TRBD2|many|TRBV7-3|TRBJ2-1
CASSSSSGTYNEQFF
TGTGCCAGCAGCTCGTCTAGCGGGACCTACAATGAGCAGTTCTTC
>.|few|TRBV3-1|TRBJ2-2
CASSHRLRDTNTGELFF
TGTGCCAGCAGCCACCGACTTCGGGATACGAACACCGGGGAGCTGTTTTTT
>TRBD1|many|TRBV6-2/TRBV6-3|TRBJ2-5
CASRTDRATQYF
TGTGCCAGCAGGACAGACAGGGCGACCCAGTACTTC
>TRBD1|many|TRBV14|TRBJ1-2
CASSQDTFSGTVWGYTF
TGTGCCAGCAGCCAAGATACTTTCTCCGGGACAGTCTGGGGCTACACCTTC
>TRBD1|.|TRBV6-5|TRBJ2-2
CASSYFLTGAPGELFF
TGTGCCAGCAGTTACTTCCTCACAGGGGCTCCCGGGGAGCTGTTTTTT
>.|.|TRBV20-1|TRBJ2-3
CSARGGDRAGDTQYF
TGCAGTGCTAGAGGGGGGGACAGAGCTGGAGATACGCAGTATTTT
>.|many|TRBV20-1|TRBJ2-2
CSARVAGPGELFF
TGCAGTGCTAGAGTTGCAGGGCCCGGGGAGCTGTTTTTT
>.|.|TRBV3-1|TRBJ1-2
CASSQTQGRGYGYTF
TGTGCCAGCAGCCAAACCCAGGGGAGGGGCTATGGCTACACCTTC
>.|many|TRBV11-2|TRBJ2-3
CASSLRGTATDTQYF
TGTGCCAGCAGCTTACGAGGGACTGCCACAGATACGCAGTATTTT
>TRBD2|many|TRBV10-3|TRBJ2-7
CAIGGGSSYEQYF
TGTGCCATCGGAGGCGGGAGCTCCTACGAGCAGTACTTC
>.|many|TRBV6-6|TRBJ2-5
CASRRGDQETQYF
TGTGCCAGCAGGAGAGGGGACCAAGAGACCCAGTACTTC
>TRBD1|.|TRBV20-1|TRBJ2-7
CSATPWDRGAYEQYF
TGCAGTGCCACGCCCTGGGACAGGGGTGCCTACGAGCAGTACTTC
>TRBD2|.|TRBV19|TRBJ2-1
CASSGGRTGYEQSF
TGTGCCAGTAGTGGCGGGAGGACCGGGTATGAGCAGTCCTTC
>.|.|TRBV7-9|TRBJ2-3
CASSLVRREARTDTQYF
TGTGCCAGCAGCTTAGTAAGGAGGGAAGCCCGGACAGATACGCAGTATTTT
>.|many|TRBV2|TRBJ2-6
CASIRGFSGANVLTF
TGTGCCAGCATAAGGGGGTTCTCTGGGGCCAACGTCCTGACTTTC
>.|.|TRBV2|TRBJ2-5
CASRSGSSYEQGGRETQYF
TGTGCCAGCCGGAGCGGGAGCTCCTACGAGCAGGGGGGTAGGGAGACCCAGTACTTC
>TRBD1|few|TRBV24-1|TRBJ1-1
CATSDPGTGTEAFF
TGTGCCACCAGTGACCCCGGGACAGGCACTGAAGCTTTCTTT
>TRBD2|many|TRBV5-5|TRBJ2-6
CASSPGLAGATGANVLTF
TGTGCCAGCAGCCCGGGACTAGCGGGAGCTACTGGGGCCAACGTCCTGACTTTC
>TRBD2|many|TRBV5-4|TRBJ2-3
CASSSPGGADTQYF
TGTGCCAGCAGCTCGCCGGGGGGAGCAGATACGCAGTATTTT
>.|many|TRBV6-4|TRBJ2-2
CASSVAENTGELFF
TGTGCCAGCAGTGTCGCCGAGAACACCGGGGAGCTGTTTTTT
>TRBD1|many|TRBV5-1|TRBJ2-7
CASSLNRGNEQYF
TGCGCCAGCAGCTTGAACAGGGGCAACGAGCAGTACTTC
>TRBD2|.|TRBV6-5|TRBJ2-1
CASSPPGGRAVEQLF
TGTGCCAGCAGTCCGCCAGGCGGGAGGGCCGTCGAGCAGCTCTTC
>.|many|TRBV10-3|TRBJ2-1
CAISELARPKKRSEQFF
TGTGCCATCAGTGAACTCGCCAGGCCAAAAAAAAGGAGTGAGCAGTTCTTC
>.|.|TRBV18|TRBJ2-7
CASSPLPPDGQYF
TGTGCCAGCTCACCACTCCCACCGGACGGGCAGTACTTC
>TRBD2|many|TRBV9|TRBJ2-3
CASSANLAVTDTQYF
TGTGCCAGCAGCGCCAACCTAGCGGTCACAGATACGCAGTATTTT
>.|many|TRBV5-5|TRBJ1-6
CASSLGGLYNSPLHF
TGTGCCAGCAGCTTGGGCGGGCTGTATAATTCACCCCTCCACTTT
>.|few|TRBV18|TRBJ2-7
CASSPPIGTSSYEQYF
TGTGCCAGCTCACCACCGATCGGGACCTCATCCTACGAGCAGTACTTC
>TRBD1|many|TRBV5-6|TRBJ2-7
CASSRTGVPYEQYF
TGTGCCAGCAGCAGGACAGGGGTGCCCTACGAGCAGTACTTC
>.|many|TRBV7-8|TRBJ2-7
CASAKSGVRYEQYF
TGTGCCAGTGCCAAGTCAGGGGTCCGCTACGAGCAGTACTTC
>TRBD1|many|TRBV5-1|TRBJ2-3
CASSLSVAGTGIFDTQYF
TGCGCCAGCAGCTTGTCCGTAGCCGGGACAGGGATTTTTGATACGCAGTATTTT
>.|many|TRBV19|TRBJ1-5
CASRGVLQGQPQHF
TGTGCCAGTAGGGGTGTCTTACAGGGTCAGCCCCAGCATTTT
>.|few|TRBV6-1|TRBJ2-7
CASSRKLPGPGRGEQYF
TGTGCCAGCAGTCGTAAACTACCGGGTCCGGGTAGAGGCGAGCAGTACTTC